This T cell receptor beta chain was obtained from a study of T cells after yellow fever vaccination. Background on the study: Each low-cell-number fraction was prepared by means of SMART-Seq v4 Ultra Low Input.

This clonotype was found a few times. The antigen is undetermined. Study results and limitations: Shared CD4/CD8 clonotypes were a small share, likely from convergent recombination. Boosting was followed by the reappearance of most primary-vaccination clones (around 95% CD4, about 88% CD8). Highly abundant clonotypes carried over from the bulk population could end up in FACS-sorted repertoires as contaminants.

Germline assignment: CDR1 SGHDT and CDR2 YYEEEE. The ends were cut back, 0 bases at V and 1 base at J, with 10 bases in the middle. This CDR3 spans 15 amino acids. TCRdb redid the calling of the 5' RACE reads with MiXCR, one entry per CDR3 protein. The repertoire consists of around 530,000 distinct CDR3 sequences, with about a sixth occurring once and the leading ten covering around a sixth. This chain links TRBV5-6 with TRBJ1-1; D is uncertain. The clonotype was recovered from a man between 18 and 29 years old who received the YFV17D yellow fever vaccine. The input for sequencing was PBMCs, taken 4 to 5 days after the first yellow fever vaccination. CDR3 in DNA: TGTGCCAGCAGCTTGGTTGAGCGCACGAACACTGAAGCTTTCTTT. Translating it yields CASSLVERTNTEAFF.